This TCR beta chain was sequenced for a study of T-cell reconstitution after alpha-beta-depleted transplantation in children. Whole-study results and caveats: Reportedly, roughly two months post-transplant, alpha-beta T cells arose from several hundred expanded graft clones.

This clonotype occurred a few times. The antigen remains undetermined. Deletions cut 2 bases from V and 0 bases from J, with 14 bases between. CDR3 size: 17 residues. The V gene's germline CDR1 is DFQATT and CDR2 SNEGSKA (reference sequence). For TCRbeta, the library was prepared with unique molecular identifiers. MiXCR, applied by TCRdb to the PCR reads, yields one record per CDR3 protein. Of 130,000 to 150,000 distinct CDR3 sequences in the sample, about 9% were seen once. This chain joins TRBV20-1 and TRBJ1-6; D is perhaps TRBD1 (5 bases). Material: PBMCs, mostly from graft donor cells, obtained 180 days after TCRalphabeta/CD19-depleted stem cell transplant. The source of this sequence is a female patient between 2 and 10 years old who had a stem cell transplant for congenital amegakaryocytic thrombocytopenia, so the T cells may come from the graft donor. In DNA form, the CDR3 reads TGCAGTGCTAGACCGCGGGGCAGCAGCTCCTATAATTCACCCCTCCACTTT. Its translation: CSARPRGSSSYNSPLHF.